The 13 T cell receptor beta chains in this list originate from one sample, sequenced in a study of human T cells and chemical hapten exposure. This sample's time point: pre-sensitization, week 0. Noted treatment: therapeutic diphenylcyclopropenone sensitization with weekly scalp DPC. TCRdb reprocessed the RACE reads with MiXCR, giving one entry per CDR3 protein. The table shows 150,000 to 200,000 distinct CDR3 sequences, with 25% to 35% occurring only once. Sequenced here: whole blood, sampled in connection with sensitization to the hapten diphenylcyclopropenone (DPC). These receptor sequences come from a woman aged 30 to 39 with alopecia areata. Some clones in this sample may be carry-over from other donors' samples.

V is TRBV2 and J is TRBJ1-5, with D perhaps TRBD1 (5 bases). Looked up from germline, CDR1 is SNHLY and CDR2 is FYNNEI. V lost 2 bases and J lost 4, with 12 bases in between. The CDR3 extends over 15 amino acids. The CDR3 loop reads CASSETEAGNQPQHF. CDR3 in DNA: TGTGCCAGCAGTGAAACGGAGGCAGGGAATCAGCCCCAGCATTTT.

This clonotype was counted a few times. CDR3 amino acids: CASSRRVLTEAFF. CDR3 DNA sequence: TGTGCCAGCAGCCGCAGGGTCTTGACTGAAGCTTTCTTT. The rearrangement joins TRBV7-2 to TRBJ1-1; possibly TRBD1 for D (5 bases). Germline V gives CDR1 SGHTA, CDR2 FQGNSA. The V and J ends lost 5 bases and 5 bases respectively, with 12 bases between them. This CDR3 spans 13 amino acids.

The rearrangement joins TRBV28 to TRBJ1-1, with D uncertain. This CDR3 is 13 amino acids long. The V end lost 4 bases, the J end lost 4 bases, and 10 bases lay between the germline ends. The germline V gene encodes CDR1 MDHEN and CDR2 SYDVKM. CDR3 nucleotide sequence: TGTGCCAGCAGTTCAGACATCCCCACTGAAGCTTTCTTT. Translating it yields CASSSDIPTEAFF.

The chain recombines TRBV28 with TRBJ1-2; 9 bases line up with TRBD1. The V and J ends lost 2 bases and 3 bases, in that order; junction bases with no gene match: 4. The germline gives CDR1 MDHEN, CDR2 SYDVKM. The CDR3 is 15 residues long. CDR3 region: CASSLGTGIYYGYTF. The CDR3 DNA reads as TGTGCCAGCAGTTTAGGGACAGGGATCTACTATGGCTACACCTTC.

The chain employs TRBV28 and TRBJ2-7; 10 bases agree with TRBD1. Germline CDR1 is MDHEN and CDR2 is SYDVKM. V gave up 4 bases and J gave up 7 bases; unmatched junction bases: 10. The CDR3 is made up of 15 amino acids. CDR3 DNA: TGTGCCAGCAGTTCGACCGGGACAGGGGTTGGGGAGCAGTACTTC. Protein: CASSSTGTGVGEQYF.

This clonotype was seen a handful of times. The chain is built from TRBV5-4 and TRBJ2-1; possible D gene TRBD2, 5 bases. The germline V gene has CDR1 SGHNT and CDR2 YYREEE (reference sequence). V was cut by 1 base and J by 2 bases, with 10 bases left in between. The CDR3 length is 15 residues. The CDR3 here is CASSLRATTYNEQFF. The CDR3 nucleotides read TGTGCCAGCAGCTTGAGAGCGACTACCTACAATGAGCAGTTCTTC.

This chain uses TRBV7-3 with TRBJ1-1, with 8 nucleotides matching TRBD1. V shed 2 bases and J 9 bases; nucleotides not matched to a gene: 2. CDR1 is SGHTA and CDR2 is FQGTGA in the germline V gene. This CDR3 is built from 12 residues. This chain's CDR3 is CASSLGQGKAFF. The CDR3 DNA reads TGTGCCAGCAGCTTAGGACAGGGTAAAGCTTTCTTT. The full variable domain, its missing parts supplied by reference TRBV7-3 and TRBJ1-1, is GAGVSQTPSNKVTEKGKYVELRCDPISGHTALYWYRQSLGQGPEFLIYFQGTGAADDSGLPNDRFFAVRPEGSVSTLKIQRTERGDSAVYLCASSLGQGKAFFGQGTRLTVV.

The chain is built from TRBV20-1 and TRBJ2-1, with D uncertain. The V and J ends lost 4 bases and 8 bases respectively, with 9 bases between them. The CDR3 extends over 11 amino acids. CDR1 and CDR2 (germline): DFQATT, SNEGSKA (reference sequence). The CDR3 nucleotides read TGCAGTGCTACACCCATGGATGAGCAGTTCTTC. This encodes CSATPMDEQFF.

There are a few counts of this clonotype. This rearrangement joins TRBV18 to TRBJ2-7; D uncertain. Trimming removed 3 bases from V and 1 base from J, with 10 bases in between. The CDR3 loop spans 14 amino acids. Germline V CDR1 and CDR2: KGHSH, LQKENI. The DNA of the CDR3 is TGTGCCAGCTCACCCGGTGGCCTATCCTACGAGCAGTACTTC. Amino acid sequence: CASSPGGLSYEQYF.

The V gene is TRBV28, the J gene TRBJ2-3, with a possible D match to TRBD2 (5 bases). This CDR3 contains 14 residues. Germline values: CDR1 MDHEN, CDR2 SYDVKM. V lost 0 bases, J lost 4 bases, and 8 bases lay in between. The CDR3 protein is CASSLWGSADTQYF. The DNA of the CDR3 is TGTGCCAGCAGTTTATGGGGTAGCGCAGATACGCAGTATTTT.

V and J are TRBV6-2 or TRBV6-3 and TRBJ2-7; 9 bases map to TRBD2. The germline gives CDR1 MNHEY, CDR2 SVGEGT. This CDR3 contains 18 residues. V lost 6 bases and J lost 4; bases outside the gene matches: 19. CDR3 in amino acids: CASSQELIMSGRRYEQYF. The CDR3, as DNA: TGTGCCAGCAGCCAAGAGCTGATTATGAGCGGGAGGAGATACGAGCAGTACTTC.

This clonotype was detected only a few times. V gene TRBV20-1 combines with J gene TRBJ2-1; 9 bases map to TRBD2. The J segment lost 7 bases and the V segment lost 5 bases, leaving 9 bases of the junction unmatched. CDR1 DFQATT and CDR2 SNEGSKA come from the germline V gene (reference sequence). This CDR3 has 14 residues. The CDR3 region is CSAPSGLALNEQFF. The CDR3 DNA is TGCAGTGCTCCATCGGGACTAGCCTTGAATGAGCAGTTCTTC.

The chain uses TRBV25-1 and TRBJ1-2; TRBD1 is a possible D gene (6 bases). Trimming took off 5 bases at V and 4 bases at J, with 11 bases between the two ends. CDR3 length: 13 amino acids. Looked up from germline, CDR1 is MGHDK and CDR2 is SYGVNS. Here the CDR3 DNA reads TGTGCCAGCAGTCAGAAGGGGGTCTATGGCTACACCTTC. This codes for CASSQKGVYGYTF.